Below, 30 T cell receptor beta chains from the same sample are listed, as sequenced in a study of blood T cell repertoires in COVID-19. The protocol was immunoSEQ multiplex PCR, while the TCRdb copy is restricted to in-frame clones and leaves out a portion. This table holds 150,000 to 200,000 clones, approximately 85% found once. The sample was PBMCs or T cells enriched from blood (not recorded which). Every receptor here comes from a woman under 30 who had recovered from COVID-19.

This clone was found many times. The rearrangement links TRBV27 to TRBJ2-1; 11 bases fit TRBD2. Trimming removed 8 bases from V and 4 bases from J; junction bases left unmatched: 13. Germline-derived CDR1 and CDR2 are MNHEY and SMNVEV (reference sequence). This CDR3 has 17 residues. The CDR3 here is CASLSLSGREGYNEQFF. For the CDR3, the DNA is TGTGCCAGCTTATCGCTTAGCGGGAGGGAGGGATACAATGAGCAGTTCTTC.

This clone was seen only once. The rearrangement joins TRBV6-5 to TRBJ2-3; 9 nucleotides agree with TRBD1. Germline CDR1 MNHEY, CDR2 SVGAGI. The CDR3 spans 15 residues. J was trimmed by 2 bases and V by 7 bases; bases with no gene match: 7. In DNA form, the CDR3 reads TGTGCCAGCATGAGGGACAGGGTGATCACAGATACGCAGTATTTT. Protein: CASMRDRVITDTQYF.

This chain uses TRBV28 with TRBJ1-2; D remains ambiguous. The V gene lost 1 base and the J gene lost 8 bases, with 8 bases spanning the gap. The germline CDR1 and CDR2 sequences are MDHEN and SYDVKM. This CDR3 spans 12 amino acids. The CDR3 DNA follows: TGTGCCAGCAGTTTATCCGTGGCCGGCTACACCTTC. Residues: CASSLSVAGYTF.

On this clone: One junction end disagrees with the germline gene, perhaps due to a read error. This chain links TRBV11-2 with TRBJ2-5; D is perhaps TRBD2 (7 bases). The CDR3 has 15 amino acids. Germline V CDR1 and CDR2: SGHAT, FQNNGV. CDR3 nucleotides: TGTGCCAGCTCGGGGGGCGCATCATACCACGAGACCCAGTACTTC. Amino acids: CASSGGASYHETQYF.

The chain carries TRBV27 and TRBJ2-2, with 9 bases lining up with TRBD2. Trimming removed 2 bases from V and 9 bases from J; junction bases left unmatched: 7. This CDR3 has 15 residues. The V gene's germline CDR1 is MNHEY and CDR2 SMNVEV (reference sequence). CDR3 region: CASSLAGGTARELFF. In DNA, the CDR3 is TGTGCCAGCAGTTTAGCGGGAGGGACCGCAAGGGAGCTGTTTTTT.

This chain connects TRBV10-1 to TRBJ2-3, with TRBD2 as a possible D gene (6 bases). V dropped 5 bases and J dropped 1 base, with 13 bases sitting between them. This CDR3 spans 15 amino acids. CDR1 WNHNN and CDR2 SYGVQD come from the germline V gene (reference sequence). The CDR3 nucleotides read TGCGCCAGCAGTAGGGACTTGGGGGGCACAGATACGCAGTATTTT. Amino acids: CASSRDLGGTDTQYF.

The rearrangement uses TRBV7-8 and TRBJ2-7; 7 positions agree with TRBD2. The germline CDR1 and CDR2 sequences are SGHVS and FQNEAQ. This CDR3 has 11 residues. Trimming cost V 5 bases and J 10 bases; bases outside gene matches: 5. CDR3 bases: TGTGCCAGCAGCCAGCGGGGAATTCAGTACTTC. As protein: CASSQRGIQYF. Complete variable domain (other parts from reference TRBV7-8 and TRBJ2-7): GAGVSQSPRYKVAKRGQDVALRCDPISGHVSLFWYQQALGQGPEFLTYFQNEAQLDKSGLPSDRFFAERPEGSVSTLKIQRTQQEDSAVYLCASSQRGIQYFGPGTRLTVT.

The CDR3 DNA reads as TGTGCCAGCAGTGACGGGACAGGGGAAACCTACGAGCAGTACTTC. Its protein is CASSDGTGETYEQYF. The V gene is TRBV25-1, the J gene TRBJ2-7, with 10 bases lining up with TRBD1. This CDR3 region has 15 residues. Trimming removed 3 bases from V and 2 bases from J; junction bases left unmatched: 4. CDR1 and CDR2 (germline): MGHDK, SYGVNS.

The V gene is TRBV10-1, the J gene TRBJ1-1; D is unresolved. This CDR3 comprises 16 residues. Trimming took 6 bases from V and 2 from J, leaving 19 bases between them. Germline assignment: CDR1 WNHNN and CDR2 SYGVQD (reference sequence). The CDR3 protein is CASRRVRHLVNTEAFF. CDR3 bases: TGCGCCAGCAGAAGAGTTCGACACCTTGTCAACACTGAAGCTTTCTTT.

The V gene is TRBV12-5, the J gene TRBJ2-1, with 7 bases lining up with TRBD2. The germline V gene has CDR1 LGHNT and CDR2 FRNRAP. The J segment lost 0 bases and the V segment lost 4 bases, leaving 3 bases of the junction unmatched. This CDR3 is built from 15 residues. CDR3 amino acids: CASGSSGGSYNEQFF. CDR3 sequence (DNA): TGTGCTAGTGGTTCCTCGGGGGGCTCCTACAATGAGCAGTTCTTC.

This clone was detected once. The chain couples TRBV6-5 to TRBJ1-2; D is unclear. Germline V lookup: CDR1 MNHEY, CDR2 SVGAGI. Between the trimmed V and J ends, which lost 0 bases and 4 bases, there was a span of 9 bases. This CDR3 contains 14 residues. The CDR3 DNA follows: TGTGCCAGCAGTTACTCGCAGACGGGCTATGGCTACACCTTC. Translated, it gives CASSYSQTGYGYTF.

This clone was seen a single time. This sequence joins TRBV27 and TRBJ2-1, with a tentative D call TRBD2 (5 bases). Trimming stripped 1 base from V and 6 bases from J, with 13 bases between. The germline gives CDR1 MNHEY, CDR2 SMNVEV (reference sequence). This CDR3 region has 15 residues. CDR3 loop: CASSLWPSIPNEQFF. CDR3 in DNA: TGTGCCAGCAGTTTATGGCCTAGCATCCCCAATGAGCAGTTCTTC.

This chain connects TRBV4-1 to TRBJ2-1; 9 bases are shared with TRBD2. The CDR3 loop spans 15 amino acids. V trimming: 4 bases; J trimming: 0 bases; junction bases outside the gene matches: 1. Germline V gives CDR1 MGHRA, CDR2 YSYEKL. The CDR3 spells CASSPSGNSYNEQFF. The CDR3 DNA is TGCGCCAGCAGCCCTAGCGGGAACTCCTACAATGAGCAGTTCTTC.

The J gene is TRBJ1-5, the V gene TRBV20-1, with a possible D match to TRBD1 (6 bases). Trimming removed 3 bases at V and 6 bases at J, with 15 bases between. This CDR3 region has 14 residues. Germline loops: CDR1 DFQATT, CDR2 SNEGSKA (reference sequence). The CDR3 sequence is CSASSTGYSQPQHF. The CDR3 coding sequence is TGCAGTGCTAGTTCTACAGGGTATAGTCAGCCCCAGCATTTT.

Only one count was recorded for this clone. This chain uses TRBV6-4 with TRBJ2-1; 7 positions agree with TRBD1. The CDR3 is 14 residues long. Trimming cost V 4 bases and J 8 bases; bases outside gene matches: 8. Germline V gene sequence: CDR1 MRHNA, CDR2 SNTAGT. CDR3 DNA sequence: TGTGCCAGCAGTGGCCAGGGGGATCTAGATGAGCAGTTCTTC. This codes for CASSGQGDLDEQFF.

V and J are TRBV7-3 and TRBJ2-3, with 11 bases identical to TRBD2. V was pared by 5 bases and J by 6 bases, with 13 bases of the junction left unmatched. The CDR3 sequence is 17 residues long. Germline CDR1 is SGHTA and CDR2 is FQGTGA. DNA of the CDR3: TGTGCCAGCAGCGCCCCGGGTAGCGGGAGGGCCGGTGATACGCAGTATTTT. Amino acids: CASSAPGSGRAGDTQYF. The full variable domain, its missing parts supplied by reference TRBV7-3 and TRBJ2-3, is GAGVSQTPSNKVTEKGKYVELRCDPISGHTALYWYRQSLGQGPEFLIYFQGTGAADDSGLPNDRFFAVRPEGSVSTLKIQRTERGDSAVYLCASSAPGSGRAGDTQYFGPGTRLTVL.

This clone has just one count. The conserved final phenylalanine or tryptophan is absent from the CDR3, which likely points to a read error. Because the CDR3's place on the DNA is in doubt, the DNA is left out and the CDR3 is given as listed by TCRdb. The chain joins TRBV7-9 to TRBJ2-7; the DNA was not compared with TRBD2, the D call given in the table. The CDR3 spans 11 amino acids, including both terminal residues. Germline CDR1 reads SEHNR; CDR2 reads FQNEAQ (reference sequence). The CDR3 is CASSLMAGGPP.

The chain recombines TRBV27 with TRBJ1-2, with 8 bases fitting TRBD1. The germline V gene has CDR1 MNHEY and CDR2 SMNVEV (reference sequence). The CDR3 loop spans 14 amino acids. Trimming cost V 4 bases and J 4 bases; bases outside gene matches: 5. CDR3 protein: CASSSKTGGYGYTF. The CDR3 DNA reads as TGTGCCAGCAGTTCGAAAACAGGGGGCTATGGCTACACCTTC.

The chain employs TRBV20-1 and TRBJ2-1, with a possible D match to TRBD2 (5 bases). Germline V CDR1 and CDR2: DFQATT, SNEGSKA (reference sequence). The length of the CDR3 is 11 residues. V lost 6 bases and J 13 bases, leaving 16 bases between the germline ends. CDR3 DNA: TGCAGTGCCAGACCCATCGGGGAACAGTTCTTC. This gives the protein CSARPIGEQFF.

The rearrangement joins TRBV29-1 to TRBJ1-3; D not resolved. Germline V gives CDR1 SQVTM, CDR2 ANQGSEA. The CDR3 runs 15 residues. Trimming pared 3 bases from V and 2 bases from J, leaving 14 bases between. CDR3 residues: CSVDIGLAPGNTIYF. The CDR3 DNA sequence: TGCAGCGTTGATATTGGTCTCGCGCCTGGAAACACCATATATTTT.

The J gene is TRBJ2-2, the V gene TRBV7-2, with D unclear. The CDR3 runs 15 residues. From germline, CDR1 is SGHTA and CDR2 FQGNSA. V lost 1 base, J lost 0 bases, and 6 bases lay in between. CDR3 in amino acids: CASSLDSTNTGELFF. The CDR3 nucleotides read TGTGCCAGCAGCTTAGATAGCACGAACACCGGGGAGCTGTTTTTT.

This clone appeared a few times. This chain connects TRBV9 to TRBJ2-2, with 10 bases identical to TRBD2. Germline V lookup: CDR1 SGDLS, CDR2 YYNGEE. The CDR3 length is 16 residues. V was clipped by 2 bases and J by 6 bases; unmatched bases: 7. The CDR3 here is CASSVSGGANSGELFF. DNA of the CDR3: TGTGCCAGCAGCGTGAGCGGGGGGGCTAACTCCGGGGAGCTGTTTTTT.

This chain links TRBV18 with TRBJ2-1; maybe TRBD2 (6 bases). CDR3 length equals 15 residues. Germline assignment: CDR1 KGHSH and CDR2 LQKENI. V lost 5 bases and J lost 5, with 16 bases in between. In nucleotides, the CDR3 is TGTGCCAGCTCAGGCGGTTTAGCGGTGGACAATGAGCAGTTCTTC. It specifies CASSGGLAVDNEQFF.

The chain carries TRBV30 and TRBJ2-1; a possible D gene is TRBD1 (6 bases). The germline V and J ends were trimmed by 6 bases and 3 bases, with 15 bases remaining between them. CDR1 GTSNPN and CDR2 SVGIG come from the germline V gene (reference sequence). This CDR3 spans 14 amino acids. CDR3 sequence (DNA): TGTGCCTGTTCCGGGGTACAGGGCTACAATGAGCAGTTCTTC. Translating gives CACSGVQGYNEQFF.

The J gene is TRBJ2-7, the V gene TRBV27; D is possibly TRBD1 (6 bases). Germline CDR1 is MNHEY and CDR2 is SMNVEV (reference sequence). The CDR3 is 16 residues long. V gave up 3 bases and J gave up 4 bases, with 19 bases separating them. CDR3 protein: CASSLSRQERGYEQYF. DNA of the CDR3: TGTGCCAGCAGTTTGTCCCGACAGGAAAGGGGTTACGAGCAGTACTTC.

The gene calls are TRBV27 and TRBJ1-1; 8 bases match TRBD1. The CDR3 is 13 residues long. The V gene's germline CDR1 is MNHEY and CDR2 SMNVEV (reference sequence). The trim removed 5 bases at V and 4 bases at J, leaving 3 bases unmatched. DNA of the CDR3: TGTGCCAGCAGTCGGACAGGGCTCACTGAAGCTTTCTTT. Protein: CASSRTGLTEAFF.

V and J are TRBV28 and TRBJ1-3; D ambiguous. The CDR3 contains 14 residues. Trimming left V 7 bases short and J 0 bases short, with 10 bases between. Germline V gene data show CDR1 as MDHEN and CDR2 as SYDVKM. CDR3 amino acids: CASTPGFSGNTIYF. The DNA of the CDR3 is TGTGCCAGCACCCCGGGGTTCTCTGGAAACACCATATATTTT. The full variable domain, with the rest looked up from reference TRBV28 and TRBJ1-3, is DVKVTQSSRYLVKRTGEKVFLECVQDMDHENMFWYRQDPGLGLRLIYFSYDVKMKEKGDIPEGYSVSREKKERFSLILESASTNQTSMYLCASTPGFSGNTIYFGEGSWLTVV.

CDR3 in amino acids: CASSQGQGGNIQYF. Here the CDR3 DNA reads TGCGCCAGCAGCCAAGGGCAGGGTGGAAACATTCAGTACTTC. The rearrangement uses TRBV4-1 and TRBJ2-4; possibly TRBD1 for D (5 bases). The V end lost 1 base, the J end lost 6 bases, and 10 bases lay between the germline ends. CDR1 MGHRA and CDR2 YSYEKL come from the germline V gene. This CDR3 region has 14 residues.

The V call is TRBV7-9, the J call TRBJ2-3; D possibly corresponds to TRBD2 (6 bases). The germline V and J ends were trimmed by 6 bases and 5 bases, with 21 bases remaining between them. Germline V CDR1 and CDR2: SEHNR, FQNEAQ (reference sequence). This CDR3 spans 16 amino acids. As DNA, the CDR3 is TGTGCCAGCAGTCGATGGACTACCGTCGTCCTAGATACGCAGTATTTT. Its translation is CASSRWTTVVLDTQYF.

V and J are TRBV7-9 and TRBJ1-1; perhaps TRBD1 as D (6 bases). Trimming took 4 bases from V and 5 from J, leaving 20 bases between them. Germline assignment: CDR1 SEHNR and CDR2 FQNEAQ (reference sequence). This CDR3 comprises 16 residues. CDR3 coding DNA: TGTGCCAGCAGCTCGACCTGGGCCACTGGGACAACTGAAGCTTTCTTT. Translated, it gives CASSSTWATGTTEAFF.